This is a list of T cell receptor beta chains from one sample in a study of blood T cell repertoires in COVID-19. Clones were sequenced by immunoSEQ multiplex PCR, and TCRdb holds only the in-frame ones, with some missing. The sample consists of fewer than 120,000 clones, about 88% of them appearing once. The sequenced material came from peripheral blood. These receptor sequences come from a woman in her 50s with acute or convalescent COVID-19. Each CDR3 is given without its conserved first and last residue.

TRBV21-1 ASSKRDRGSYSNQPQH
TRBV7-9 ASSTRLAGRNNEQF
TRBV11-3 ASSPGGSSYEQY
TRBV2 ASSEMVLSEKLF
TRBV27 ASNQVAPPELQETQY
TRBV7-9 ASSQRAGGATDTQY
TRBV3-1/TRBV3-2 ASSQAGLAARSYEQY
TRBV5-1 ASRFPGLADLSSYNEQF
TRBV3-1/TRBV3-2 ASSQEVRGQYNSPLH
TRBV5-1 ASSPEGGRGNNEQF
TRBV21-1 ASITGQCRYGYT
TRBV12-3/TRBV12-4 ASSFAAGEQY
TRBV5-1 ASSLAPPSDEQY
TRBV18 ASSPEGGGRSPLH
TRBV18 ASSPRQDYGYT
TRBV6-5 ASRGAGQPQH
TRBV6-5 ASRNSGKGTDTQY
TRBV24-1 ATSDRTDTQY
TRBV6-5 ASGGWRGANEQF
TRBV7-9 ASSTDRGRSPLH
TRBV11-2 ASSFFRVQETQY
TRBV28 ATRGANRESSGNTIY
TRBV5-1 ASSPRTGSYGYT
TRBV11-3 ASSLGEGSGELF
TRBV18 ASSPGAVNTEAF
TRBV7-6 ASSSLEGELF
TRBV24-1 ATGERSTGELF
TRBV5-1 ASSSGTGREEQY
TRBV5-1 ASSLAAGAAGELF
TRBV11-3 ASSAGENTDTQY
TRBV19 ASNFASYNSPLH
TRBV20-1 SASAGGGSADTQY
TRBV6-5 ASSYFLAEDNEQF
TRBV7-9 ASSEFSSTDTQY
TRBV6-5 ASRRDRRNQPQH
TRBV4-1 ASSRRSDFAPYEQY
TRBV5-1 ASSLFYRMNTEAF
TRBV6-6 ASWEAGRGDGELF
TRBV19 ASHGQGPGEAF
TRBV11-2 ASSPGGGQGKYEQY
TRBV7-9 ASSLLGTSGEQY
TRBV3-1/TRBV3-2 ASSQGLGRGSGNTIY
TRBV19 ASSQQGGNEQY
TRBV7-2 ASIIPTSGGGETQY
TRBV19 ASSRSLLLVSNNEQF
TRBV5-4 ASSSGTAHPSSYEQY
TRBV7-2 ASSASQQETQY
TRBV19 ASSGSYEQY
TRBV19 ASSIEDRPLNYMQRGYGYT
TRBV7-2 ASSWGQGENTEAF
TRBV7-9 ASSYGDGQGRQPQH
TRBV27 ASSPRQGRETQY
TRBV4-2 ASTQGLAGVNEQF